These T cell receptor beta chains were read from a single sample in a study of control samples from healthy donors and cancer patients. TCRdb's table, derived via immunoSEQ multiplex PCR, lists solely in-frame clones and lacks some. The data hold about 150,000 clones, with nearly 95% observed a single time. Sequencing was carried out using blood. Receptors originate from a man in his fifties in good health. CDR3s include the opening cysteine and the closing phenylalanine or tryptophan. The D gene is left open where the match is weak. Rows give clone size only sometimes, using once, few, many, or a class for an expanded clone.

j_gene,abundance,d_gene,v_gene,len,CDR3nt,CDR3aa
TRBJ1-2,-,-,TRBV20-1,11,TGCAGTGCTCACACAGACTATGGCTACACCTTC,CSAHTDYGYTF
TRBJ1-2,few,-,TRBV25-1,12,TGTGCCAGCGGTGGGCAACCGTATGGCTACACCTTC,CASGGQPYGYTF
TRBJ1-6,-,-,TRBV11-2,15,TGTGCCAGCAGCTTAGCGGGGGCTTCGGATTCACCCCTCCACTTT,CASSLAGASDSPLHF
TRBJ2-2,-,-,TRBV5-4,14,TGTGCCAGCAGCCCTCGACAGAACACCGGGGAGCTGTTTTTT,CASSPRQNTGELFF
TRBJ2-3,once,TRBD2,TRBV2,14,TGTGCCAGCAGTGGGGTGCGGGAGGGAGATACGCAGTATTTT,CASSGVREGDTQYF
TRBJ2-3,-,TRBD2,TRBV2,15,TGTGCCAGCAGGAGACTAGCGGGGGGGGCAGATACGCAGTATTTT,CASRRLAGGADTQYF
TRBJ2-2,-,TRBD2,TRBV10-1,17,TGCGCCAGCAGTGAGCCACCGACTAGCGGAAACACCGGGGAGCTGTTTTTT,CASSEPPTSGNTGELFF
TRBJ2-1,-,TRBD1,TRBV15,15,TGTGCCACCAGCAGCCTCCGGGACAGGGGGGATGAGCAGTTCTTC,CATSSLRDRGDEQFF
TRBJ1-3,-,-,TRBV7-8,15,TGTGCCAGCAGCCTGGTTCTTGTCTCTGGAAACACCATATATTTT,CASSLVLVSGNTIYF
TRBJ2-5,once,TRBD2,TRBV4-1,19,TGCGCCAGCAGCCAAGAGGAGGTACCGGGACTAGCGGGGCAAGAGACCCAGTACTTC,CASSQEEVPGLAGQETQYF
TRBJ1-1,-,TRBD1,TRBV11-3,15,TGTGCCAGCAGCTTAGCGGGACAGTCGAACACTGAAGCTTTCTTT,CASSLAGQSNTEAFF
TRBJ1-2,-,TRBD1,TRBV5-4,15,TGTGCCAGCAGCTCCCGGGACAGGGGAATCTATGGCTACACCTTC,CASSSRDRGIYGYTF
TRBJ1-5,-,-,TRBV19,16,TGTGCCAGTAGTATAGGCCGGACGGGGGTCTGGCAGCCCCAGCATTTT,CASSIGRTGVWQPQHF
TRBJ2-1,-,TRBD2,TRBV27,14,TGTGCCAGCAGTCCCCGACTAGCGGGAGGGGAGCAGTTCTTC,CASSPRLAGGEQFF
TRBJ2-5,-,-,TRBV9,18,TGTGCCAGCAGCGTACAAGGGGACCGGGCGGGAAAACTTGAGACCCAGTACTTC,CASSVQGDRAGKLETQYF
TRBJ1-2,-,TRBD1,TRBV7-9,13,TGTGCCAGCAGCCAAGCAGGGGGAAGTGGCTACACCTTC,CASSQAGGSGYTF
TRBJ2-7,-,-,TRBV11-2,14,TGTGCCAGCAGCTCCCAAACAGGCACCTACGAGCAGTACTTC,CASSSQTGTYEQYF
TRBJ1-1,-,-,TRBV6-5,13,TGTGCCAGCAGTTACGAGGAGGGGAGTTCGGCTTTCTTT,CASSYEEGSSAFF
TRBJ2-1,-,TRBD2,TRBV25-1,15,TGTGCCAGCAGTGTTACTAGCGGGAAGGACAATGAGCAGTTCTTC,CASSVTSGKDNEQFF
TRBJ1-1,once,-,TRBV3-1/TRBV3-2,14,TGTGCCAGCAGCCAAGTCGGGATTTTCACTGAAGCTTTCTTT,CASSQVGIFTEAFF
TRBJ2-3,-,-,TRBV5-4,15,TGTGCCAGCAGCTTGACTAGCAGTAGCACAGATACGCAGTATTTT,CASSLTSSSTDTQYF
TRBJ2-3,-,TRBD2,TRBV5-1,15,TGCGCCAGCAGCTTAGGCGGGAGGAGCACAGATACGCAGTATTTT,CASSLGGRSTDTQYF